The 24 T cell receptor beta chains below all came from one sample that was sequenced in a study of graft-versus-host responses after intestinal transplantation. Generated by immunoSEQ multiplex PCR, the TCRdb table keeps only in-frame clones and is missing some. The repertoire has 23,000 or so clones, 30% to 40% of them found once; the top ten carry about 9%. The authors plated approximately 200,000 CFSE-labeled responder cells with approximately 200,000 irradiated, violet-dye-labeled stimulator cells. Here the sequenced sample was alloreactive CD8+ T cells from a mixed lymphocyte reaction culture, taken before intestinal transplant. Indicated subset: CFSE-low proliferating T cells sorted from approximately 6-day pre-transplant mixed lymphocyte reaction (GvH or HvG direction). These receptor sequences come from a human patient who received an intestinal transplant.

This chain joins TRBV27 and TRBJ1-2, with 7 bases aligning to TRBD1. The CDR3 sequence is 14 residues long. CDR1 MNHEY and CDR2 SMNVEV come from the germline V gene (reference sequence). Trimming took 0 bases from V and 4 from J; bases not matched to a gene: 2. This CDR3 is CASSLSGTAYGYTF. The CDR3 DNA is TGTGCCAGCAGTTTATCCGGGACAGCCTATGGCTACACCTTC.

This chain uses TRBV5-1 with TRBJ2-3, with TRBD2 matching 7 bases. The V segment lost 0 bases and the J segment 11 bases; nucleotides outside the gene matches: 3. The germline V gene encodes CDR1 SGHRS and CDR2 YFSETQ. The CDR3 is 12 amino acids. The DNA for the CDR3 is TGCGCCAGCAGCTTGGTTCTAGCGGAGCAGTATTTT. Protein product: CASSLVLAEQYF.

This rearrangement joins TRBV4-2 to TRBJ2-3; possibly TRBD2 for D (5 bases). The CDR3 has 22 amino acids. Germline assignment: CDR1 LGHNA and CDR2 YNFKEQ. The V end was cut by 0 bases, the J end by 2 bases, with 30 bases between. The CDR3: CASSQDWVAEASTPSPTDTQYF. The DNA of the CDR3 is TGTGCCAGCAGCCAAGATTGGGTCGCGGAGGCATCCACTCCTAGTCCCACAGATACGCAGTATTTT.

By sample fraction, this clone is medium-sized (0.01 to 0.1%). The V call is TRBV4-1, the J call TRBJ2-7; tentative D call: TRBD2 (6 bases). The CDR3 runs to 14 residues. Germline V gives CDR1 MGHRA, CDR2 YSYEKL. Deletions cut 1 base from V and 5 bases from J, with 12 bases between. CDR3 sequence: CASSQGTGVNEQYF. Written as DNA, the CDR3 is TGCGCCAGCAGCCAAGGAACGGGAGTTAACGAGCAGTACTTC.

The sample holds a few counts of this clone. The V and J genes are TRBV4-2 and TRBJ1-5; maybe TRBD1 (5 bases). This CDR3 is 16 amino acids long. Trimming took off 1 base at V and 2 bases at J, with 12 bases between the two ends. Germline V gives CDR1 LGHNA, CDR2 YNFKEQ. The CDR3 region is CASSQGGAVGNQPQHF. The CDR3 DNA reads TGTGCCAGCAGCCAAGGAGGGGCGGTGGGCAATCAGCCCCAGCATTTT.

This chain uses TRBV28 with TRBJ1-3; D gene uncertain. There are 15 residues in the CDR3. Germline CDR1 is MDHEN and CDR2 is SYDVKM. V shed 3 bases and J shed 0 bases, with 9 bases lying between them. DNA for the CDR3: TGTGCCAGCAGTTTGACGATGAGCTCTGGAAACACCATATATTTT. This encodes CASSLTMSSGNTIYF.

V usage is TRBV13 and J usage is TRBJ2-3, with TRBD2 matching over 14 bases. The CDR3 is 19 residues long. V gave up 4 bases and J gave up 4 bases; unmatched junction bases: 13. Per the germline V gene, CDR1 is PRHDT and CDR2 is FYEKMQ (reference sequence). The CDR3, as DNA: TGTGCCAGCAGCTACTGGAGACTAGCGGGGGGGCTCGGCGCAGATACGCAGTATTTT. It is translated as CASSYWRLAGGLGADTQYF.

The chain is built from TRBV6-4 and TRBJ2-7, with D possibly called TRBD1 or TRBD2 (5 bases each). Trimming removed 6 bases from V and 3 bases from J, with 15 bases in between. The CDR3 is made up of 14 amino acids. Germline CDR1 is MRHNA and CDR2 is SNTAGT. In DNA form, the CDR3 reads TGTGCCAGCAGACGTTGCCCAGGGAGCTACGAGCAGTACTTC. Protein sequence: CASRRCPGSYEQYF.

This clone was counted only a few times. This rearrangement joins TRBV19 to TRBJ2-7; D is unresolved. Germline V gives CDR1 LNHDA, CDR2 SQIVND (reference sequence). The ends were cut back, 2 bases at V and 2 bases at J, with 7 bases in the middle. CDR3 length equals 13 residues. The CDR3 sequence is CASSITAAYEQYF. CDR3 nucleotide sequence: TGTGCCAGTAGTATAACGGCGGCCTACGAGCAGTACTTC.

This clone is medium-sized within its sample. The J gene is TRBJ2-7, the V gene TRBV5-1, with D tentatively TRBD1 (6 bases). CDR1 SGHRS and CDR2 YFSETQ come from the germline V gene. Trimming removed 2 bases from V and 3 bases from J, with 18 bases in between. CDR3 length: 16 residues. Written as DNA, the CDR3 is TGCGCCAGCAGCTTAGATCCCGGGACACTATACTACGAGCAGTACTTC. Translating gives CASSLDPGTLYYEQYF.

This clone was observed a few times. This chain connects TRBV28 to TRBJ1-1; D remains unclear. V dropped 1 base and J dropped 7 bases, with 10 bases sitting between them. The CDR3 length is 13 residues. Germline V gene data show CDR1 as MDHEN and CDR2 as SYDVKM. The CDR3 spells CASSLSPALEAFF. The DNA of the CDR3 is TGTGCCAGCAGTTTATCGCCGGCCCTTGAAGCTTTCTTT. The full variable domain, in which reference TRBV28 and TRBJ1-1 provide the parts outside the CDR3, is DVKVTQSSRYLVKRTGEKVFLECVQDMDHENMFWYRQDPGLGLRLIYFSYDVKMKEKGDIPEGYSVSREKKERFSLILESASTNQTSMYLCASSLSPALEAFFGQGTRLTVV.

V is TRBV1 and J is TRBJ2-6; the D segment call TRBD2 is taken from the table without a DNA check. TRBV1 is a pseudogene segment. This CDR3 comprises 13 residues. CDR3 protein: CTSRILGANVLTF. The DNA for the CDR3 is TGCACCAGCAGAATCCTCGGGGCCAACGTCCTGACTTTC.

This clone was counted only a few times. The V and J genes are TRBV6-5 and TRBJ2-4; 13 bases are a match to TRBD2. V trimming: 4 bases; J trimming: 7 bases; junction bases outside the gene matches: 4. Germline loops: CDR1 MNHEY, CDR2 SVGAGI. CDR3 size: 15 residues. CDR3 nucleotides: TGTGCCAGCAGTTTCTGGACTAGCGGGGGCAACATTCAGTACTTC. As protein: CASSFWTSGGNIQYF.

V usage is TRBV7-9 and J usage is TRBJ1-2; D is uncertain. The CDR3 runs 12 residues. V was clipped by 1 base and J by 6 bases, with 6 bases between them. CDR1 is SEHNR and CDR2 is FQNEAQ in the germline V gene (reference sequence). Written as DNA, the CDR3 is TGTGCCAGCAGCTTAGTTGGGCATGGCTACACCTTC. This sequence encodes CASSLVGHGYTF. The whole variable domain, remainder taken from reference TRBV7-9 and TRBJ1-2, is DTGVSQNPRHKITKRGQNVTFRCDPISEHNRLYWYRQTLGQGPEFLTYFQNEAQLEKSRLLSDRFSAERPKGSFSTLEIQRTEQGDSAMYLCASSLVGHGYTFGSGTRLTVV.

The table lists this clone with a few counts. The CDR3 bases are TGCGCCAGCAGCCAGAATTGGGGGGACTACGAGCAGTACTTC. Protein product: CASSQNWGDYEQYF. This chain links TRBV4-1 with TRBJ2-7; perhaps TRBD2 as D (6 bases). The CDR3 runs to 14 residues. Germline values: CDR1 MGHRA, CDR2 YSYEKL. V lost 3 bases to trimming and J lost 3 bases, with 12 bases between them.

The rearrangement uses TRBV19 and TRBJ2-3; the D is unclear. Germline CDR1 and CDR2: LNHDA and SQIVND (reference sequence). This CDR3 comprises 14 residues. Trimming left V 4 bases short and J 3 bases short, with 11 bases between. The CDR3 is CASSTPSRTDTQYF. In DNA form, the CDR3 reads TGTGCCAGTAGTACTCCAAGCCGGACAGATACGCAGTATTTT.

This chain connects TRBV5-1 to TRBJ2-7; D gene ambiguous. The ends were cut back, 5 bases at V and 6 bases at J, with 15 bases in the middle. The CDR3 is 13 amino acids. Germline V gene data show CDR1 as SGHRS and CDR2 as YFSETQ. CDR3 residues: CASRVGGISEQYF. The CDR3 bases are TGCGCCAGCAGGGTCGGTGGGATCAGCGAGCAGTACTTC.

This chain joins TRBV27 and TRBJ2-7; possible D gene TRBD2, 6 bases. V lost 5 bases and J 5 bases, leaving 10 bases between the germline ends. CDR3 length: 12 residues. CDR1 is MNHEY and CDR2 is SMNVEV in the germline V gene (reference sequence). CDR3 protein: CASSGGYNEQYF. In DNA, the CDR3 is TGTGCCAGCAGTGGGGGGTATAACGAGCAGTACTTC.

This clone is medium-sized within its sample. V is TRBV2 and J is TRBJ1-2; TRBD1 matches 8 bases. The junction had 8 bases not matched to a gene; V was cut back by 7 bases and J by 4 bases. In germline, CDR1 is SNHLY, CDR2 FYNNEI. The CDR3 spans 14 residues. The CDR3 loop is CASMEDRVGYGYTF. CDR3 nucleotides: TGTGCCAGCATGGAGGACAGGGTCGGCTATGGCTACACCTTC.

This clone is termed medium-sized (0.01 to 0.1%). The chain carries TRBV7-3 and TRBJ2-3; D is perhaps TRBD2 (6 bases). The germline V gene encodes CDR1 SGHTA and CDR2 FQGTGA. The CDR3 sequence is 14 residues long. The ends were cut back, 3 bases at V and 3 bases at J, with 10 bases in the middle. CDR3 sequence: CASSLGGATDTQYF. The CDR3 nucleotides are TGTGCCAGCAGCTTGGGCGGGGCAACAGATACGCAGTATTTT.

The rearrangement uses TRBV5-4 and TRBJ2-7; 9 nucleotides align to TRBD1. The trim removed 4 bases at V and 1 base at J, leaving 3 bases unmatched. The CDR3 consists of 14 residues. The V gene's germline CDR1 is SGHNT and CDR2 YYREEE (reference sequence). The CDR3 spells CASSLGQGSYEQYF. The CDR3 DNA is TGTGCCAGCAGCCTGGGACAGGGTTCCTACGAGCAGTACTTC.

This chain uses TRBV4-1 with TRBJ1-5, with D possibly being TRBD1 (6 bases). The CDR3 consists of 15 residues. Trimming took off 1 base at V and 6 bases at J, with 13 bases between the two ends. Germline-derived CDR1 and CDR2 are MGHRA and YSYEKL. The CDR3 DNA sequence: TGCGCCAGCAGCCAAGTGTGGGGGCTCGGTCAGCCCCAGCATTTT. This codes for CASSQVWGLGQPQHF.

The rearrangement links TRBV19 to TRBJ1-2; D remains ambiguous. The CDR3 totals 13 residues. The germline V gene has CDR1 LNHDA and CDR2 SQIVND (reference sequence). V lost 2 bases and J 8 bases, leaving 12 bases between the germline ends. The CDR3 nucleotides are TGTGCCAGTAGTATAATGCCTCGAGGAGGCTACACCTTC. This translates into CASSIMPRGGYTF.

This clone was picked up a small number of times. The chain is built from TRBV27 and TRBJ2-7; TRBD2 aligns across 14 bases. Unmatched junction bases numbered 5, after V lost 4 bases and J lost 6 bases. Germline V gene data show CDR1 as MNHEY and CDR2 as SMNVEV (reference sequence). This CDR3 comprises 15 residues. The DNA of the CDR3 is TGTGCCAGCAGTTCGGGACTAGCGGGAGTTAGCGAGCAGTACTTC. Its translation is CASSSGLAGVSEQYF.